This T cell receptor (beta chain) derives from a study of T cell repertoires in cytomegalovirus infection (dated by TCRdb to about 2019). About the study as a whole: The peptide stimulations were aimed at well-studied HLA-B-restricted epitopes as well as recently identified HLA-C-restricted CMV epitopes, whose presentation resists viral immunomodulation. The HLA type of each donor mattered for the analysis, because public TCR beta signatures pointed to carriage of CMV infection along with the matching HLA type. What the work shows at the level of the full study, not this receptor alone: The ex vivo response was dominated by HLA-C-restricted CMV-specific TCR beta clonotypes, which also provided the single most frequent clonotype in two of eight donors. In both this cohort and an independent roughly 400-donor cohort, the cumulative frequency of public TCR beta family members distinguished carriers of CMV infection plus the relevant HLA type.

The sample's treatment or condition, from its label and the paper: in vitro stimulation with specific CMV peptide epitopes to enrich CMV-specific T cells. The sequencing machine was an Illumina HiSeq 1500. TCRdb cleaned the public reads at Q25 with fastp, built clones with MiXCR and kept in-frame beta chains. Rows are combined by CDR3 protein, so each entry shows the most common genes and DNA. The sample table holds 570,000 or so distinct CDR3 sequences, of which 40% were seen once. The top ten clonotypes cover more than 40% of the sample. The germline V gene encodes CDR1 SGHTA and CDR2 FQGNSA. The germline V and J ends show losses of 5 bases and 10 bases respectively, and no gene match explains 7 bases of the junction. The cysteine opens and the phenylalanine closes a CDR3 of 14 amino acids. Left in the record is the CDR3 DNA by itself, 42 bases read in frame from the first base. On this clonotype: Its antigen is still unknown. No qualities accompany the bases; no much larger clone lies one base away.

This receptor was identified in a human donor in good health (CMV status not recorded). Some clones in this sample may be carry-over from other donors' samples. This specimen was cultured PBMCs, taken from culture after CMV antigen stimulation. Here the chain combines TRBV7-2 and TRBJ1-6; TRBD1 matches 8 bases in the middle. The DNA is as follows: TGTGCCAGCAGCCCCGACAGGGGACAATCACCCCTCCACTTT. This codes for CASSPDRGQSPLHF.